One sample yielded the 23 T cell receptor beta chains listed below, sequenced in a study of PD-1 blockade in classical Hodgkin lymphoma. Profiled with immunoSEQ multiplex PCR; TCRdb holds only in-frame clones, not every one. The sample lists almost 95,000 clones; more than 80% were seen once. Documented time point: cycle 4 day 1 (C4D1), after 6 weeks of nivolumab. Patients all relapsed after autologous stem cell transplantation, and there was variation in brentuximab vedotin exposure. The sample in question was peripheral blood mononuclear cells (PBMCs), obtained before the fourth cycle of nivolumab. Receptor source: a human donor with classical Hodgkin lymphoma.

The gene calls are TRBV6-5 and TRBJ2-7; D gene ambiguous. Trimming removed 6 bases from V and 4 bases from J, with 7 bases in between. The CDR3 totals 11 residues. Germline values: CDR1 MNHEY, CDR2 SVGAGI. CDR3 sequence (DNA): TGTGCCAGCAGACAGCGATACGAGCAGTACTTC. Amino acids: CASRQRYEQYF.

V usage is TRBV7-9 and J usage is TRBJ1-4, with 9 bases aligning to TRBD1. The CDR3 spans 15 residues. Losses at the gene ends were 2 bases for V and 6 bases for J; bases not matched to a gene: 4. Germline V gene sequence: CDR1 SEHNR, CDR2 FQNEAQ (reference sequence). CDR3 sequence: CASSLRRDRDEKLFF. The CDR3 DNA reads TGTGCCAGCAGCTTACGCCGGGACAGGGATGAAAAACTGTTTTTT.

The rearrangement joins TRBV10-3 to TRBJ2-7; no firm D call. The CDR3 consists of 12 residues. CDR1 and CDR2 (germline): ENHRY, SYGVKD. V lost 8 bases to trimming and J lost 3 bases, with 11 bases between them. CDR3 region: CAISAQSYEQYF. The CDR3 DNA reads as TGTGCCATCTCCGCACAGAGCTACGAGCAGTACTTC.

The chain has TRBV5-1 and TRBJ1-4; TRBD1 matches at 8 bases. The CDR3 loop spans 18 amino acids. Germline assignment: CDR1 SGHRS and CDR2 YFSETQ. The J segment lost 7 bases and the V segment lost 0 bases, leaving 14 bases of the junction unmatched. The CDR3: CASSLGSLGQGAGEKLFF. The CDR3 coding sequence is TGCGCCAGCAGCTTGGGTAGCCTTGGACAGGGCGCGGGTGAAAAACTGTTTTTT.

This clone was counted once. The gene calls are TRBV5-1 and TRBJ2-6; 8 bases are shared with TRBD2. V lost 4 bases to trimming and J lost 5 bases; unmatched junction nucleotides: 8. CDR3 length equals 16 residues. The germline gives CDR1 SGHRS, CDR2 YFSETQ. The CDR3 loop reads CASSPSSGGRANVLTF. The CDR3 DNA is TGCGCCAGCAGCCCCTCCTCGGGGGGGAGGGCCAACGTCCTGACTTTC.

CDR3 in amino acids: CASSGPAMNTEAFF. In DNA form, the CDR3 reads TGTGCCAGCAGTGGACCCGCTATGAACACTGAAGCTTTCTTT. This chain links TRBV28 with TRBJ1-1; D gene unclear. The germline V gene encodes CDR1 MDHEN and CDR2 SYDVKM. The length of the CDR3 is 14 residues. Trimming shortened V by 5 bases and J by 0 bases, and 10 bases separated the two germline ends.

The table lists this clone with a count of one. CDR3 coding DNA: TGTGCCAGCAGCTGGGGTATAGATACGCAGTATTTT. It specifies CASSWGIDTQYF. The chain employs TRBV7-9 and TRBJ2-3; no definite D call. Germline V gene data show CDR1 as SEHNR and CDR2 as FQNEAQ (reference sequence). The CDR3 is 12 residues long. V was trimmed by 4 bases and J by 5 bases, leaving 7 bases between them.

The rearrangement joins TRBV10-3 to TRBJ2-5; maybe TRBD1 (6 bases). This CDR3 is 13 amino acids long. V was pared by 10 bases and J by 1 base, with 13 bases between. The germline V gene encodes CDR1 ENHRY and CDR2 SYGVKD. DNA for the CDR3: TGTGCCACGCAAACAGGGCTCCAAGAGACCCAGTACTTC. The encoded protein is CATQTGLQETQYF.

The chain is built from TRBV7-9 and TRBJ2-1; no clear D. The CDR3 covers 13 residues. V was clipped by 5 bases and J by 9 bases, with 14 bases between them. CDR1 is SEHNR, CDR2 FQNEAQ, per germline (reference sequence). CDR3 residues: CASSPLRLGEQFF. CDR3 sequence (DNA): TGTGCCAGCAGCCCCTTACGCCTGGGTGAGCAGTTCTTC.

The chain is built from TRBV19 and TRBJ1-2, with no clear D. The CDR3 totals 13 residues. CDR1 is LNHDA, CDR2 SQIVND, per germline (reference sequence). Trimming took 5 bases from V and 4 from J, leaving 11 bases between them. The CDR3, as DNA: TGTGCCAGTAGTCTTACCGCCTCCTATGGCTACACCTTC. This encodes CASSLTASYGYTF.

The chain has TRBV7-9 and TRBJ2-7, with 9 bases fitting TRBD2. Per the germline V gene, CDR1 is SEHNR and CDR2 is FQNEAQ (reference sequence). J was trimmed by 6 bases and V by 3 bases; bases with no gene match: 3. CDR3 length: 13 residues. CDR3 DNA: TGTGCCAGCAGCTTTGCGGGAGGGGGCGAGCAGTACTTC. This translates into CASSFAGGGEQYF.

V and J are TRBV9 and TRBJ1-5; the D is unclear. This CDR3 comprises 13 residues. V lost 4 bases and J lost 5, with 10 bases in between. Germline assignment: CDR1 SGDLS and CDR2 YYNGEE. This CDR3 reads CASSRFTDQPQHF. CDR3 nucleotide sequence: TGTGCCAGCAGCCGATTCACAGATCAGCCCCAGCATTTT.

V gene TRBV9 combines with J gene TRBJ2-3; no firm D call. Per the germline V gene, CDR1 is SGDLS and CDR2 is YYNGEE. The CDR3 length is 15 residues. Trimming took off 0 bases at V and 2 bases at J, with 10 bases between the two ends. CDR3 nucleotides: TGTGCCAGCAGCGTAGCTTCCGGCTACACAGATACGCAGTATTTT. This encodes CASSVASGYTDTQYF.

The genes are TRBV27 and TRBJ1-1; D not resolved. CDR1 is MNHEY and CDR2 is SMNVEV in the germline V gene (reference sequence). This CDR3 is 14 amino acids long. V was cut by 2 bases and J by 2 bases, with 9 bases left in between. The CDR3 DNA is TGTGCCAGCAGTTTAATGGTGGCCAACACTGAAGCTTTCTTT. Translation gives CASSLMVANTEAFF.

The gene calls are TRBV6-5 and TRBJ1-1, with unresolved D. The CDR3 is 12 residues long. Trimming pared 5 bases from V and 8 bases from J, leaving 12 bases between. Germline V gives CDR1 MNHEY, CDR2 SVGAGI. The CDR3 DNA is TGTGCCAGCAGTCCCAGGCGGAAGGAAGCTTTCTTT. Translation: CASSPRRKEAFF.

The rearrangement joins TRBV6-5 to TRBJ1-5, with D perhaps TRBD1 (5 bases). The germline V and J ends were trimmed by 6 bases and 4 bases, with 16 bases remaining between them. The CDR3 runs 15 residues. Germline-derived CDR1 and CDR2 are MNHEY and SVGAGI. The chain's CDR3 is CASRGTTGPNQPQHF. CDR3 DNA sequence: TGTGCCAGCAGGGGTACGACGGGGCCGAATCAGCCCCAGCATTTT.

The CDR3 spells CASSLYLGLTYEQYF. CDR3 in DNA: TGTGCCAGCAGTTTATACTTGGGATTAACCTACGAGCAGTACTTC. The genes are TRBV27 and TRBJ2-7; no definite D call. Germline CDR1 MNHEY, CDR2 SMNVEV (reference sequence). Trimming removed 1 base at V and 2 bases at J, with 12 bases between. The length of the CDR3 is 15 residues.

The chain couples TRBV10-3 to TRBJ2-3, with D possibly matching TRBD2 (7 bases). This CDR3 contains 15 residues. Germline CDR1 ENHRY, CDR2 SYGVKD. Trimming pared 9 bases from V and 2 bases from J, leaving 18 bases between. The CDR3 bases are TGTGCCATTTCCCTCGGGGGGCTCAACACAGATACGCAGTATTTT. This codes for CAISLGGLNTDTQYF.

This rearrangement joins TRBV29-1 to TRBJ2-1, with a weak D call TRBD1 (6 bases). The CDR3 is 16 residues long. Germline values: CDR1 SQVTM, CDR2 ANQGSEA. V lost 6 bases, J lost 3 bases, and 21 bases lay in between. The CDR3 sequence is CSVVPQTGTSYNEQFF. The CDR3 region has the DNA TGCAGCGTAGTCCCTCAAACCGGGACAAGCTACAATGAGCAGTTCTTC.

This clone occurred a few times. In DNA, the CDR3 is TGTGCCAGCAGTGAGTCAGGGAACTATGGCTACACCTTC. Translating it yields CASSESGNYGYTF. V gene TRBV6-1 combines with J gene TRBJ1-2; D is perhaps TRBD1 (5 bases). Germline CDR1 and CDR2: MNHNS and SASEGT. Trimming took off 3 bases at V and 2 bases at J, with 7 bases between the two ends. CDR3 size: 13 residues.

This chain uses TRBV28 with TRBJ1-2; perhaps TRBD1 as D (5 bases). The CDR3 length is 17 residues. Germline V gives CDR1 MDHEN, CDR2 SYDVKM. The V end was cut by 2 bases, the J end by 2 bases, with 18 bases between. The CDR3 sequence is CASSLRGLGSPNYGYTF. The CDR3, as DNA: TGTGCCAGCAGTTTAAGGGGACTAGGATCCCCAAACTATGGCTACACCTTC.

The chain couples TRBV5-1 to TRBJ1-6; TRBD1 might be the D (5 bases). The CDR3 spans 14 residues. V was cut by 4 bases and J by 10 bases, with 15 bases left in between. Germline CDR1 and CDR2: SGHRS and YFSETQ. The CDR3 loop reads CASSLLVGTSPLHF. In nucleotides, the CDR3 is TGCGCCAGCAGCCTCTTGGTGGGGACGTCACCCCTCCACTTT.

This chain joins TRBV23-1 and TRBJ1-1; D gene unclear. TRBV23-1 is assigned to the ORF class and has an uncertain function. This CDR3 spans 12 amino acids. V dropped 2 bases and J dropped 11 bases, with 12 bases sitting between them. CDR3 DNA: TGCGCCAGCAGTCAACGAGGGTATTCTGCTTTCTTT. Amino acid sequence: CASSQRGYSAFF.